This T cell receptor beta chain was sequenced in a study of T-cell reconstitution after alpha-beta-depleted transplantation in children. Study results and limitations: At around two months after transplant, the alpha-beta T cells were reportedly derived from several hundred expanded clones that came from non-depleted graft cells.

Researchers prepared the TCRbeta library using unique molecular identifiers, the study reports. Via MiXCR, TCRdb re-called the PCR reads, giving one row per CDR3 protein. Among over 400,000 distinct CDR3 sequences, roughly 44% were seen once, and the ten largest hold 25% to 30%. Per germline, CDR1 LNHDA and CDR2 SQIVND (reference sequence). With 4 bases removed from V and 7 bases from J, the gap between germline ends came to 11 bases. The CDR3 is 13 residues long. This clonotype was counted between two and nine times. Its antigen remains unidentified. Specimen: PBMCs, collected before TCRalphabeta/CD19-depleted stem cell transplant. V gene TRBV19 combines with J gene TRBJ1-5; the D gene is possibly TRBD1 (6 bases). The TCR sequence derives from a girl between 2 and 10 years old with aplastic anemia, due to receive a stem cell transplant. For the CDR3, the DNA is TGTGCCAGTAGTAACACAGGGCGGCAGCCCCAGCATTTT. Encoded protein: CASSNTGRQPQHF.